The source of this TCR beta chain is a study of T cells expressing NK-cell markers. As for the study in general: With respect to HCMV, most of the eight sequenced donors were seropositive, and one was seronegative.

Germline V lookup: CDR1 SGHTA, CDR2 FQGNSA. This CDR3 region has 14 residues. TCRdb re-called the 5' RACE reads and shows each CDR3 protein once, DNA omitted. This sample contains 250,000 or so distinct CDR3 sequences. About this clonotype itself: Its antigen is currently unknown.

Findings of the study overall: Of the CD8+ T cells in about 6 donors, about 1.0-7.0% belonged to dominant NKG2C+ clonotypes.

This TCR was sampled from a woman between 18 and 69 years old in good health. The sequenced sample consisted of blood T cells: a sorted CD56 or NKG2C T cell subset, CD4+ or CD8+ T cells, or bulk PBMC T cells (not recorded which). The chain is built from TRBV7-2 and TRBJ2-2; TCRdb outputs TRBD1, but without DNA this stays unchecked. The CDR3 loop is CASSLVPPTGELFF.